This T cell receptor (beta chain) was identified in a study of T cells in Graves' hyperthyroidism and ophthalmopathy. Study-wide results and limits: Most clonotypes that expanded in the thyroid above 0.001 also showed up in blood.

Germline V gene sequence: CDR1 MGHRA, CDR2 YSYEKL. V was pared by 0 bases and J by 3 bases, with 11 bases between. The CDR3 loop spans 15 amino acids. This clonotype was observed a handful of times. Its antigen is undetermined. Amplified TCR beta CDR3 regions derived from RNA transcripts. An initial round of RT-PCR targeting the TCR CDR3 relied on the HTBI primer set. TCRdb independently ran MiXCR on the multiplex PCR reads; one entry per CDR3 protein. The sample carries more than 300,000 distinct CDR3 sequences, around 14% recorded once. The chain employs TRBV4-1 and TRBJ1-2; D possibly corresponds to TRBD1 (6 bases). Sequenced sample: blood. This receptor was obtained from a woman between 18 and 29 years old with Graves' hyperthyroidism. The CDR3 spells CASSQDYNRDYGYTF. In DNA, the CDR3 is TGCGCCAGCAGCCAAGATTATAACAGGGACTATGGCTACACCTTC.